This T cell receptor beta chain is drawn from a study of beta chain features in type 1 diabetes. The study, taken as a whole, reports: Type 1 diabetes patients had moderately but significantly shorter TCRB CDR3s in all four CD4+ subsets. Although PCR might favor shorter templates, it would do so equally in patients and controls.

With 3 bases removed from V and 1 base from J, the gap between germline ends came to 8 bases. The length of the CDR3 is 14 residues. Looked up from germline, CDR1 is MGHRA and CDR2 is YSYEKL. Of note for this clone: Its target is not known.

Reverse transcribing all isolated RNA meant expressed TCRB transcripts were sequenced. Naive, central memory and regulatory T cell samples produced a mean of about 3.5 million reads. Measured with immunoSEQ multiplex PCR; TCRdb has only the in-frame clones, and not every one. The table shows hundreds of thousands of clones, with 15% to 19% occurring only once. The specimen was naive CD4+ T cells from blood. The rearrangement joins TRBV4-1 to TRBJ2-3, with D perhaps TRBD2 (5 bases). The clonotype originates from a man between 18 and 29 years old in good health. CDR3 residues: CASSQSGRTDTQYF. The DNA of the CDR3 is TGCGCCAGCAGCCAGAGCGGACGCACAGATACGCAGTATTTT.